Following are 27 T cell receptor beta chains from one sample sequenced in a study of blood T cell repertoires in COVID-19. TCRdb keeps only in-frame clones here, not all; method: immunoSEQ multiplex PCR. The sample contains fewer than 350,000 clones, about four fifths of which appear only once. Specimen: peripheral blood. The origin of the receptors is a woman aged 60-70 years with active or convalescent COVID-19.

This clone was counted a few times. The chain carries TRBV5-6 and TRBJ2-1; D is unclear. Trimming removed 3 bases from V and 0 bases from J, with 13 bases in between. Germline V gene sequence: CDR1 SGHDT, CDR2 YYEEEE. The CDR3 runs 16 residues. The CDR3 DNA reads as TGTGCCAGCAGCTCGATAGTCCTACGCTCCTACAATGAGCAGTTCTTC. As protein: CASSSIVLRSYNEQFF.

The chain links TRBV3-1 (or the pseudogene TRBV3-2) to TRBJ2-5, with 9 bases fitting TRBD1. From germline, CDR1 is LGHDT and CDR2 YNNKEL (reference sequence). CDR3 size: 16 residues. V lost 1 base to trimming and J lost 4 bases; unmatched junction nucleotides: 7. Here the CDR3 reads CASSQGGEGQGETQYF. CDR3 nucleotide sequence: TGTGCCAGCAGCCAAGGGGGGGAGGGACAGGGAGAGACCCAGTACTTC.

This clone showed up just a few times. The chain employs TRBV12-5 and TRBJ2-7, with a tentative D call TRBD1 (6 bases). In germline, CDR1 is LGHNT, CDR2 FRNRAP. V lost 4 bases and J lost 0, with 16 bases in between. The CDR3 is 16 amino acids. This chain's CDR3 is CASGWVSTGSSYEQYF. The CDR3 region has the DNA TGTGCTAGTGGTTGGGTCTCAACAGGGAGCTCCTACGAGCAGTACTTC.

The rearrangement joins TRBV6-1 to TRBJ1-1, with 9 bases lining up with TRBD1. This CDR3 has 18 residues. Germline lookup yields CDR1 MNHNS and CDR2 SASEGT. After removal of 1 base from V and 2 bases from J, the junction contained 11 bases not matched to a gene. This CDR3 reads CASSEVLTGGRRNTEAFF. In nucleotides, the CDR3 is TGTGCCAGCAGTGAAGTTTTGACAGGGGGAAGGAGAAACACTGAAGCTTTCTTT.

CDR3 nucleotides: TGCGCCAGCAGTCAAATTCCCGAGACAGGGGGCTCGGGTCCCTACAATGAGCAGTTCTTC. Amino acids: CASSQIPETGGSGPYNEQFF. The chain combines TRBV23-1 with TRBJ2-1; the match to TRBD1 covers 10 bases. TRBV23-1 is reported as an ORF; its role is uncertain. J gave up 2 bases and V 2 bases, and 15 bases lay outside the gene matches. There are 20 residues in the CDR3.

This chain joins TRBV9 and TRBJ1-2; TRBD1 agrees at 7 bases. This CDR3 comprises 14 residues. Germline V gene sequence: CDR1 SGDLS, CDR2 YYNGEE. Trimming at V came to 4 bases and at J to 3 bases, leaving 6 bases not matched to a gene. This chain's CDR3 is CASSSGTDHYGYTF. The CDR3 nucleotides read TGTGCCAGCAGCTCAGGGACAGATCACTATGGCTACACCTTC.

The chain links TRBV11-2 to TRBJ2-7; D call uncertain. The CDR3 is 11 residues long. The germline gives CDR1 SGHAT, CDR2 FQNNGV. V was clipped by 7 bases and J by 6 bases, with 10 bases between them. CDR3: CASTAQLEQYF. CDR3 sequence (DNA): TGTGCCAGCACCGCTCAACTCGAGCAGTACTTC.

The chain combines TRBV27 with TRBJ1-6; D possibly corresponds to TRBD1 (6 bases). This CDR3 has 17 amino acids. The V gene lost 2 bases and the J gene lost 0 bases, with 11 bases spanning the gap. CDR1 and CDR2 (germline): MNHEY, SMNVEV (reference sequence). The CDR3 here is CASSLGQGSSYNSPLHF. In DNA, the CDR3 is TGTGCCAGCAGTTTAGGCCAGGGGAGCTCCTATAATTCACCCCTCCACTTT.

This rearrangement joins TRBV9 to TRBJ2-1; 15 nucleotides agree with TRBD2. Germline CDR1 SGDLS, CDR2 YYNGEE. CDR3 length equals 17 residues. With 2 bases clipped from V and 2 bases from J, the junction kept 2 bases outside the gene matches. In DNA form, the CDR3 reads TGTGCCAGCAGCGTTGGGACTAGCGGGGGGACCTACAATGAGCAGTTCTTC. This translates into CASSVGTSGGTYNEQFF.

The CDR3 DNA follows: TGTGCCAGTAGTAGGTTCCAGGGGGCGCCCTCCTACAATGAGCAGTTCTTC. It specifies CASSRFQGAPSYNEQFF. The V and J genes are TRBV19 and TRBJ2-1, with 8 bases that match TRBD1. The germline V gene has CDR1 LNHDA and CDR2 SQIVND (reference sequence). CDR3 length: 17 residues. V dropped 4 bases and J dropped 0; count of bases not matched to a gene: 8.

V gene TRBV12-5 combines with J gene TRBJ2-7, with D possibly TRBD1 on 5 matching bases. This CDR3 has 14 residues. The V gene's germline CDR1 is LGHNT and CDR2 FRNRAP. V lost 7 bases, J lost 3 bases, and 16 bases lay in between. CDR3 sequence reads: CASALGAFGYEQYF. The CDR3 DNA reads as TGTGCTAGTGCCTTAGGGGCTTTCGGCTACGAGCAGTACTTC.

The chain combines TRBV4-1 with TRBJ2-7; 8 bases line up with TRBD1. V dropped 1 base and J dropped 8; count of bases not matched to a gene: 7. The CDR3 length is 14 residues. Germline V gene sequence: CDR1 MGHRA, CDR2 YSYEKL. The DNA for the CDR3 is TGCGCCAGCAGCCAAGTTGAGACAGGGGACAAGCAGTACTTC. This gives the protein CASSQVETGDKQYF.

A few counts support this clone. This sequence joins TRBV7-3 and TRBJ2-2; D is perhaps TRBD2 (6 bases). This CDR3 is built from 13 residues. Germline assignment: CDR1 SGHTA and CDR2 FQGTGA. V lost 2 bases to trimming and J lost 5 bases, with 6 bases between them. The DNA of the CDR3 is TGTGCCAGCAGCTTACTAGCGACCGGGGAGCTGTTTTTT. Its protein product is CASSLLATGELFF.

The chain employs TRBV10-3 and TRBJ2-7; TRBD2 aligns across 7 bases. CDR3 length: 18 amino acids. The germline gives CDR1 ENHRY, CDR2 SYGVKD. Germline trimming cut 0 bases from V and 3 bases from J; bases unmatched to any gene: 14. The DNA of the CDR3 is TGTGCCATCAGTGAGTCTTCGGGAAAAAGCGGGGTCCACTACGAGCAGTACTTC. Amino acids: CAISESSGKSGVHYEQYF.

V is TRBV5-5 and J is TRBJ1-1; maybe TRBD1 (5 bases). V gave up 2 bases and J gave up 6 bases, with 14 bases separating them. The CDR3 has 14 residues. The germline CDR1 and CDR2 sequences are SGHKS and YYEKEE (reference sequence). CDR3: CASSFGYWDSEAFF. DNA of the CDR3: TGTGCCAGCAGCTTCGGGTATTGGGACTCTGAAGCTTTCTTT.

This CDR3 reads CASSRAGDLSYNEQFF. For the CDR3, the DNA is TGTGCCAGCAGCCGGGCGGGGGATCTCTCCTACAATGAGCAGTTCTTC. The chain uses TRBV7-3 and TRBJ2-1, with 7 bases fitting TRBD2. The CDR3 covers 16 residues. Germline V gives CDR1 SGHTA, CDR2 FQGTGA. V lost 5 bases, J lost 0 bases, and 7 bases stayed unmatched.

The chain combines TRBV9 with TRBJ2-1; 10 bases fit TRBD1. The ends lost 4 bases at V and 7 bases at J; junction bases unmatched: 5. The germline gives CDR1 SGDLS, CDR2 YYNGEE. This CDR3 spans 14 amino acids. The CDR3 reads CASSPRTGGNEQFF. For the CDR3, the DNA is TGTGCCAGCAGCCCAAGGACAGGGGGGAATGAGCAGTTCTTC.

This chain joins TRBV19 and TRBJ2-5, with D maybe TRBD2 (6 bases). The V end was cut by 8 bases, the J end by 1 base, with 11 bases between. Per the germline V gene, CDR1 is LNHDA and CDR2 is SQIVND (reference sequence). This CDR3 comprises 13 residues. CDR3 region: CASAGGAQETQYF. The CDR3 nucleotides read TGTGCCAGTGCCGGCGGGGCCCAAGAGACCCAGTACTTC.

The V call is TRBV11-1, the J call TRBJ2-7; 8 bases line up with TRBD1. CDR1 SGHAT and CDR2 FQDESV come from the germline V gene (reference sequence). Trimming removed 4 bases from V and 2 bases from J; junction bases left unmatched: 7. There are 15 residues in the CDR3. The CDR3 DNA reads as TGTGCCAGCAGCTCCGGACAGGGTGCCACCTACGAGCAGTACTTC. Amino acids: CASSSGQGATYEQYF.

This sequence joins TRBV30 and TRBJ2-3, with D possibly TRBD2 on 6 matching bases. Germline loops: CDR1 GTSNPN, CDR2 SVGIG (reference sequence). This CDR3 is built from 11 residues. V was pared by 2 bases and J by 14 bases, with 14 bases between. CDR3 bases: TGTGCCTGGAGTACCGGGACTCCACGGTATTTT. Its translation: CAWSTGTPRYF. Full variable domain (remainder filled in from reference TRBV30 and TRBJ2-3): SQTIHQWPATLVQPVGSPLSLECTVEGTSNPNLYWYRQAAGRGLQLLFYSVGIGQISSEVPQNLSASRPQDRQFILSSKKLLLSDSGFYLCAWSTGTPRYFGPGTRLTVL.

This rearrangement joins TRBV24-1 to TRBJ1-1; the D is unclear. This CDR3 has 15 amino acids. V was trimmed by 8 bases and J by 4 bases, leaving 19 bases between them. Germline V CDR1 and CDR2: KGHDR, SFDVKD. The CDR3 spells CATTEVREPSTEAFF. The CDR3 DNA is TGTGCCACCACCGAGGTGAGAGAGCCTAGCACTGAAGCTTTCTTT.

The genes are TRBV4-2 and TRBJ1-3; 8 bases line up with TRBD1. V was clipped by 4 bases and J by 4 bases; unmatched bases: 12. The length of the CDR3 is 17 residues. Germline lookup yields CDR1 LGHNA and CDR2 YNFKEQ. The CDR3 loop is CASSLKDRDSRGNTIYF. CDR3 nucleotides: TGTGCCAGCAGCCTCAAGGACAGGGACTCTAGGGGAAACACCATATATTTT.

This clone was seen a handful of times. V is TRBV7-9 and J is TRBJ1-2; perhaps TRBD1 as D (6 bases). This CDR3 comprises 13 residues. V was trimmed by 1 base and J by 6 bases, leaving 9 bases between them. Germline lookup yields CDR1 SEHNR and CDR2 FQNEAQ (reference sequence). CDR3 nucleotides: TGTGCCAGCAGCTTAGACAGGGAGAATGGCTACACCTTC. It yields the protein CASSLDRENGYTF.

CDR3 region: CASSGGQGTEAFF. Written as DNA, the CDR3 is TGTGCCAGCAGTGGCGGGCAGGGGACTGAAGCTTTCTTT. The rearrangement uses TRBV2 and TRBJ1-1, with D possibly being TRBD1 (6 bases). Germline V gene sequence: CDR1 SNHLY, CDR2 FYNNEI. Trimming shortened V by 4 bases and J by 5 bases, and 11 bases separated the two germline ends. This CDR3 spans 13 amino acids. Drawing the rest from reference TRBV2 and TRBJ1-1, the complete variable domain is EPEVTQTPSHQVTQMGQEVILRCVPISNHLYFYWYRQILGQKVEFLVSFYNNEISEKSEIFDDQFSVERPDGSNFTLKIRSTKLEDSAMYFCASSGGQGTEAFFGQGTRLTVV.

In nucleotides, the CDR3 is TGTGCCAGCAGTTTAGACACCTCTCTTGGAAACACCATATATTTT. This encodes CASSLDTSLGNTIYF. The gene calls are TRBV27 and TRBJ1-3; D unresolved. Trimming removed 2 bases at V and 3 bases at J, with 11 bases between. The germline gives CDR1 MNHEY, CDR2 SMNVEV (reference sequence). This CDR3 has 15 amino acids.

This clone was counted many times. The chain recombines TRBV18 with TRBJ1-5; 7 bases fit TRBD1. The CDR3 runs 12 residues. Trimming cost V 3 bases and J 12 bases; bases outside gene matches: 5. The V gene's germline CDR1 is KGHSH and CDR2 LQKENI. CDR3 coding DNA: TGTGCCAGCTCACCGGACCGGGACAGCCAGCATTTT. Amino acid sequence: CASSPDRDSQHF.

The chain combines TRBV12-3 or TRBV12-4 with TRBJ1-1; possibly TRBD1 for D (6 bases). With 6 bases removed from V and 10 bases from J, the gap between germline ends came to 12 bases. The CDR3 extends over 11 amino acids. This CDR3 is CASSTGTRAFF. The CDR3 DNA reads as TGTGCCAGCAGCACCGGGACACGAGCTTTCTTT.